This T cell receptor (beta chain) was retrieved from a study of cytomegalovirus exposure and HLA in healthy donors. PCR was performed using 60 Vbeta and 13 Jbeta primers. TCRdb's copy holds only in-frame clones and misses some; the assay was immunoSEQ multiplex PCR. The data show roughly 120,000 clones, roughly 72% seen once. V was clipped by 5 bases and J by 4 bases; unmatched bases: 8. The CDR3 covers 16 residues. In germline, CDR1 is SEHNR, CDR2 FQNEAQ (reference sequence). The J gene is TRBJ2-3, the V gene TRBV7-9; 11 positions agree with TRBD2. The sequenced sample was PBMCs. The sequence was obtained from a woman aged 45-65 years in good health and CMV-seropositive. CDR3 nucleotides: TGTGCCAGCAGCAAGATAGCGGGGGGGCCTGCAGATACGCAGTATTTT. Amino acid sequence: CASSKIAGGPADTQYF.